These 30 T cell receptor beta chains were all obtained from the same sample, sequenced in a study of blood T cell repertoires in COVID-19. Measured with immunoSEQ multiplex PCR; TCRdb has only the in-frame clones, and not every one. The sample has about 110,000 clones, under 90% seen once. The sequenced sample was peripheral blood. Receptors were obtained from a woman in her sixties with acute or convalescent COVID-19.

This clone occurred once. The CDR3 bases are TGTGCCAGCAGCCATGGGGGGGGTCGGTTGAACACTGAAGCTTTCTTT. Translated, it gives CASSHGGGRLNTEAFF. The chain has TRBV14 and TRBJ1-1, with a possible D match to TRBD1 (5 bases). The germline CDR1 and CDR2 sequences are SGHDN and FVKESK. This CDR3 is built from 16 residues. Trimming pared 3 bases from V and 0 bases from J, leaving 14 bases between. The variable domain in full, with the rest retrieved from reference TRBV14 and TRBJ1-1, is EAGVTQFPSHSVIEKGQTVTLRCDPISGHDNLYWYRRVMGKEIKFLLHFVKESKQDESGMPNNRFLAERTGGTYSTLKVQPAELEDSGVYFCASSHGGGRLNTEAFFGQGTRLTVV.

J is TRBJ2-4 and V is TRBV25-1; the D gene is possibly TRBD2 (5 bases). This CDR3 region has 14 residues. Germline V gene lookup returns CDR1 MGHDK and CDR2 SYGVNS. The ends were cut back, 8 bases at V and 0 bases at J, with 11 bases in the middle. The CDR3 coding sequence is TGTGCCAGCGAGGCGGGTCGAGCCAAAAACATTCAGTACTTC. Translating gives CASEAGRAKNIQYF. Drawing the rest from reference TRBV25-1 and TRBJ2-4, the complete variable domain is EADIYQTPRYLVIGTGKKITLECSQTMGHDKMYWYQQDPGMELHLIHYSYGVNSTEKGDLSSESTVSRIRTEHFPLTLESARPSHTSQYLCASEAGRAKNIQYFGAGTRLSVL.

The CDR3 is CASTSFFSGTYNEQFF. Written as DNA, the CDR3 is TGTGCCAGCACCTCTTTCTTTAGCGGGACGTACAATGAGCAGTTCTTC. The chain combines TRBV28 with TRBJ2-1; 8 nucleotides agree with TRBD2. The CDR3 has 16 amino acids. Germline CDR1 reads MDHEN; CDR2 reads SYDVKM. J lost 4 bases, V lost 7 bases, and 12 bases had no gene match.

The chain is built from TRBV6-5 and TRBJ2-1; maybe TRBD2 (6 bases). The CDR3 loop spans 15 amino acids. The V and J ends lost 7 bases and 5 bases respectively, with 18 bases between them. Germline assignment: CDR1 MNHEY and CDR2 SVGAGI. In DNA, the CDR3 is TGTGCCAGCAAGGCAGGAGGGCCTAGGGACAATGAGCAGTTCTTC. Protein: CASKAGGPRDNEQFF.

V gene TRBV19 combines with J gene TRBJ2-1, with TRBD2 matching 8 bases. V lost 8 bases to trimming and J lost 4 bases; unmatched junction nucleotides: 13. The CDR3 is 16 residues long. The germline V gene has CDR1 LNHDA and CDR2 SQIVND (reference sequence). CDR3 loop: CASRIKGLEPYNEQFF. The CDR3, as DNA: TGTGCCAGTCGAATCAAGGGACTAGAGCCTTACAATGAGCAGTTCTTC.

CDR3 loop: CASSLTTGDQPQHF. The DNA of the CDR3 is TGTGCCAGCAGCTTAACGACAGGGGACCAGCCCCAGCATTTT. This rearrangement joins TRBV7-9 to TRBJ1-5; 8 bases are a match to TRBD1. Germline V gene lookup returns CDR1 SEHNR and CDR2 FQNEAQ (reference sequence). The CDR3 sequence is 14 residues long. With V trimmed by 2 bases and J by 7 bases, 4 bases remained unmatched.

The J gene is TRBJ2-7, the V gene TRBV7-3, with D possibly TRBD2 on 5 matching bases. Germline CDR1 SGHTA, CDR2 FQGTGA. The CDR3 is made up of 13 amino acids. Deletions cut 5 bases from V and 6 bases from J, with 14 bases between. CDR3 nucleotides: TGTGCCAGCAGCCTAAATCCTGGAGGCGAGCAGTACTTC. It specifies CASSLNPGGEQYF.

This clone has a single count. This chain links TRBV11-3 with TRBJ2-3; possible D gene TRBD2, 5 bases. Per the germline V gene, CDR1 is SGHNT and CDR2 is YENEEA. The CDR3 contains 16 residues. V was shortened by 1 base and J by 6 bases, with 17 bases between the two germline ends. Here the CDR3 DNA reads TGTGCCAGCAGCTTAGGTGTGAACGGCGGGCTGGATACGCAGTATTTT. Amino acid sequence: CASSLGVNGGLDTQYF.

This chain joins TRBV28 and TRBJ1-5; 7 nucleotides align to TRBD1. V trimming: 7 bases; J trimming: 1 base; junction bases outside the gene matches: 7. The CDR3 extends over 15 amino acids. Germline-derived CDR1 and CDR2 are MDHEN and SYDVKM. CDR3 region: CASIITGESNQPQHF. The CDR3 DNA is TGTGCCAGCATTATAACAGGGGAGAGCAATCAGCCCCAGCATTTT.

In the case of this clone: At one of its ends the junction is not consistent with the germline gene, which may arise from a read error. The CDR3 is CASSGLAGEGLF. The CDR3 coding sequence is TGTGCCAGCAGTGGGCTAGCGGGAGAGGGGCTCTTC. J is TRBJ2-1 and V is TRBV25-1, with 10 nucleotides matching TRBD2. Looked up from germline, CDR1 is MGHDK and CDR2 is SYGVNS. The CDR3 has 12 residues.

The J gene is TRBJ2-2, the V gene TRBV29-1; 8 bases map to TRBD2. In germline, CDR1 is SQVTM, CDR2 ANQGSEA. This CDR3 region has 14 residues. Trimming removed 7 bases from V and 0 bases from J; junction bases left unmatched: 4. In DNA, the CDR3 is TGCAGCGCTGCGGGGGGCGCGAACACCGGGGAGCTGTTTTTT. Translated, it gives CSAAGGANTGELFF.

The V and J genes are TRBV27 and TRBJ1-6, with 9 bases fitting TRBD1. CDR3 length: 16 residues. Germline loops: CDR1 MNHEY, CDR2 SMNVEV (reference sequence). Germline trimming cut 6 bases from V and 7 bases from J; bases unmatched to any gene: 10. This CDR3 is CASSLQTGGTNSPLHF. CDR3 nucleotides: TGTGCCAGCAGCCTCCAGACAGGGGGGACAAATTCACCCCTCCACTTT.

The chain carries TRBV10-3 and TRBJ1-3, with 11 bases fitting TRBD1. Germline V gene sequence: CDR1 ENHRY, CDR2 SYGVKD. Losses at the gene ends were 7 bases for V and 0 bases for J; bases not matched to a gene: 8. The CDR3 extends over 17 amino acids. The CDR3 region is CAITPGQGASSGNTIYF. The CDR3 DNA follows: TGTGCCATCACACCTGGACAGGGGGCGAGCTCTGGAAACACCATATATTTT.

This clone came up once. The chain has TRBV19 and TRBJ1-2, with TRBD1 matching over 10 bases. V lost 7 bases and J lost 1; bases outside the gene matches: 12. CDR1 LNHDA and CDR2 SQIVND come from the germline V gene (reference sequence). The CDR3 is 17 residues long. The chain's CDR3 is CASKNPGQGMINYGYTF. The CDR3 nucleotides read TGTGCCAGTAAAAACCCGGGACAGGGGATGATTAACTATGGCTACACCTTC.

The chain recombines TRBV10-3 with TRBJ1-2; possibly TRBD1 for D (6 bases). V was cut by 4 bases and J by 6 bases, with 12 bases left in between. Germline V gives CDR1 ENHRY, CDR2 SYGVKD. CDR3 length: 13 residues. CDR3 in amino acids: CAISVLAGDGYTF. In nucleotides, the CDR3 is TGTGCCATCAGTGTGCTGGCAGGGGATGGCTACACCTTC.

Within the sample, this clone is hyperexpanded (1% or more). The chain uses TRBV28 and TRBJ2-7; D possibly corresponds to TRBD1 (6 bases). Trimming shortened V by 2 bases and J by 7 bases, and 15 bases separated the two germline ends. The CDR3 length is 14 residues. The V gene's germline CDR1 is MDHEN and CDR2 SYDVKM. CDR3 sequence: CASSLGTGPREQYF. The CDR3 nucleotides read TGTGCCAGCAGTTTAGGTACAGGGCCGCGAGAGCAGTACTTC.

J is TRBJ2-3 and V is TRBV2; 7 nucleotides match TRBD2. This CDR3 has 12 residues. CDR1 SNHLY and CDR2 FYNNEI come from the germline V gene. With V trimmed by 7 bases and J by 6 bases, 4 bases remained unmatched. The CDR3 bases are TGTGCCAGCAACGCCGGGAGGGATACGCAGTATTTT. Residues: CASNAGRDTQYF.

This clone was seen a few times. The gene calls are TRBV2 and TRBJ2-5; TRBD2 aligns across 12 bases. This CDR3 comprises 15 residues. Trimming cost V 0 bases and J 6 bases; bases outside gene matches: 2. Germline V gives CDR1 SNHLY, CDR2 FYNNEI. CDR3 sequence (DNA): TGTGCCAGCAGTGAAGCGACTAGCGGGAGTAAGACCCAGTACTTC. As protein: CASSEATSGSKTQYF.

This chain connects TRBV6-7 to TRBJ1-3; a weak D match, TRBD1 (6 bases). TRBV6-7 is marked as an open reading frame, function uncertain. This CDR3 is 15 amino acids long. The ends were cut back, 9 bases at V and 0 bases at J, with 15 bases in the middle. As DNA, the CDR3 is TGTGCCAGGAAGGAACAGGGCGTCTCTGGAAACACCATATATTTT. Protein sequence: CARKEQGVSGNTIYF.

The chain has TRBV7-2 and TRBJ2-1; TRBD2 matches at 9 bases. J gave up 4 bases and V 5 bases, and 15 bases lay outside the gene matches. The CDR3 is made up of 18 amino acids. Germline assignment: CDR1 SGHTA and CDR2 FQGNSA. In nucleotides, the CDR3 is TGTGCCAGCAGCCCCCCCTCTGCGGGAGGGCCTTGGTACAATGAGCAGTTCTTC. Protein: CASSPPSAGGPWYNEQFF.

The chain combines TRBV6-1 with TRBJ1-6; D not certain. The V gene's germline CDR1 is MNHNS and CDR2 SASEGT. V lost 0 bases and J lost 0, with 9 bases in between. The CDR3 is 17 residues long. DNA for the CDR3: TGTGCCAGCAGTGAAGCGTGGCGGAGCTCCTATAATTCACCCCTCCACTTT. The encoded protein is CASSEAWRSSYNSPLHF.

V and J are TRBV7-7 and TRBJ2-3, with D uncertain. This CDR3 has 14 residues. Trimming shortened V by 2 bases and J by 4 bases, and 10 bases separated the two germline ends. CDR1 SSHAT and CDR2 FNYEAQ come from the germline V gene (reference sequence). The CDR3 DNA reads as TGTGCCAGCAGCTTACAGTCCAGCGCAGATACGCAGTATTTT. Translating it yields CASSLQSSADTQYF. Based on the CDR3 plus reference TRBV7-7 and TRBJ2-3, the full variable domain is GAGVSQSPRYKVTKRGQDVTLRCDPISSHATLYWYQQALGQGPEFLTYFNYEAQPDKSGLPSDRFSAERPEGSISTLTIQRTEQRDSAMYRCASSLQSSADTQYFGPGTRLTVL.

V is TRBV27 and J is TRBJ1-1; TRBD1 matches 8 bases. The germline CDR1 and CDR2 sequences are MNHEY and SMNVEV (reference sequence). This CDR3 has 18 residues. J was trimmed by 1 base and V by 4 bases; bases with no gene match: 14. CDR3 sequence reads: CASSSYYRMTGANTEAFF. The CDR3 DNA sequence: TGTGCCAGCAGTTCCTACTACAGAATGACAGGGGCGAACACTGAAGCTTTCTTT.

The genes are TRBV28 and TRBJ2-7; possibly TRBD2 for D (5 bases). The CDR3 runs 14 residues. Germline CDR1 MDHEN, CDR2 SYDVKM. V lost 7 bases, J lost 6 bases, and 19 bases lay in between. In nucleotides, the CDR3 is TGTGCCAGCAACCAGAGGCCGGTGAGGGCCGAGCAGTACTTC. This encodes CASNQRPVRAEQYF.

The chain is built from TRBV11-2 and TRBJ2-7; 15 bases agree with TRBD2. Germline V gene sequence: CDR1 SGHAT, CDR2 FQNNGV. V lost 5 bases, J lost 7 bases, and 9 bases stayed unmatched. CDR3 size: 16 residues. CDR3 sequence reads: CASSPGLAGGLEEQYF. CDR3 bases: TGTGCCAGCAGCCCAGGACTAGCGGGAGGGCTAGAAGAGCAGTACTTC.

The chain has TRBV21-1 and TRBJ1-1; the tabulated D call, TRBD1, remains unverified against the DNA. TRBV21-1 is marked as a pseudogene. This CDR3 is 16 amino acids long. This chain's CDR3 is CASRISQGPSNTEAFF. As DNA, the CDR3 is TGTGCCAGCAGGATCTCACAGGGGCCCTCAAACACTGAAGCTTTCTTT.

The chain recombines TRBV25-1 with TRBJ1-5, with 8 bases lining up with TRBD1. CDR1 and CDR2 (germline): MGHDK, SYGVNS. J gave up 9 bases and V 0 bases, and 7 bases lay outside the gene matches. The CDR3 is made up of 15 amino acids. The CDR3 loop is CASSEYYGQGGPQHF. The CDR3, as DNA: TGTGCCAGCAGTGAATATTACGGACAGGGAGGGCCCCAGCATTTT.

The CDR3 loop reads CASSYQQITEAFF. In nucleotides, the CDR3 is TGTGCCAGCAGCTATCAACAGATCACTGAAGCTTTCTTT. V usage is TRBV7-9 and J usage is TRBJ1-1; D remains unclear. This CDR3 contains 13 residues. CDR1 is SEHNR and CDR2 is FQNEAQ in the germline V gene (reference sequence). Trimming left V 4 bases short and J 4 bases short, with 10 bases between.

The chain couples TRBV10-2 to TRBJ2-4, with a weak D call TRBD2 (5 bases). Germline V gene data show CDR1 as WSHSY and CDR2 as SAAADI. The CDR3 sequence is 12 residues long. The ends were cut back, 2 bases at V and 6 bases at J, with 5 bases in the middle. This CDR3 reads CASSERGNIQYF. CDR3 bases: TGCGCCAGCAGTGAGCGGGGAAACATTCAGTACTTC.

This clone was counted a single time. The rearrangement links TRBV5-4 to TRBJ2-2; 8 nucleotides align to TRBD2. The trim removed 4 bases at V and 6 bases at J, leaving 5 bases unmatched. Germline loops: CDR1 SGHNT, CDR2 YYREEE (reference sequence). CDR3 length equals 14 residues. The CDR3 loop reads CASSTGGAAGELFF. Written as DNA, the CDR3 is TGTGCCAGCAGCACCGGGGGGGCCGCCGGGGAGCTGTTTTTT.